This TCR beta chain derives from a study of spatial heterogeneity in lung cancer. Whole-study context: Available PBMC from follow-up, collected a median of roughly two years after resection, underwent sequencing. Detected beta-chain sequences consistently exceeded alpha-chain sequences.

This clonotype has a count of ten or more. TCRdb redid the calling of the 5' RACE reads with MiXCR, one entry per CDR3 protein. The sample holds about 36,000 distinct CDR3 sequences; roughly 8% are singletons and the top ten take 9.4%. Germline V gene data show CDR1 as GTSNPN and CDR2 as SVGIG (reference sequence). CDR3 length: 13 amino acids. The germline V and J ends were trimmed by 5 bases and 0 bases, with 8 bases remaining between them. Time point in this sample: blood at routine non-recurrence follow-up after resection. TCRs were sequenced from unsorted whole RNA of tumor, nontumor lung or PBMC.

The J gene is TRBJ1-3, the V gene TRBV30; D is possibly TRBD1 (5 bases). The sequence was collected from a male donor with early-stage non-small cell lung cancer. This material consisted of PBMCs, taken at follow-up. CDR3 sequence (DNA): TGTGCCTGGGACAGTCTCTCTGGAAACACCATATATTTT. Translation: CAWDSLSGNTIYF.